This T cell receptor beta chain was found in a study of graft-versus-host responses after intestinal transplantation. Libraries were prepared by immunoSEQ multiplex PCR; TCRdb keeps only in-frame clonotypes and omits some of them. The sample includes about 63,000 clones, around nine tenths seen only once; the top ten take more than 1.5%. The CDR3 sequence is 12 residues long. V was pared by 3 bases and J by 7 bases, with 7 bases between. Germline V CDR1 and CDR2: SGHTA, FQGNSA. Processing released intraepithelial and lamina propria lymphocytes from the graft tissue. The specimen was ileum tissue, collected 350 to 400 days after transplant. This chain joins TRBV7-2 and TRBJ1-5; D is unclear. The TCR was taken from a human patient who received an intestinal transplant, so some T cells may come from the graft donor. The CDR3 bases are TGTGCCAGCAGCTTCTTCGGACAGCCCCAGCATTTT. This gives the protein CASSFFGQPQHF. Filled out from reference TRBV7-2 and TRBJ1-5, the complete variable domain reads GAGVSQSPSNKVTEKGKDVELRCDPISGHTALYWYRQSLGQGLEFLIYFQGNSAPDKSGLPSDRFSAERTGGSVSTLTIQRTQQEDSAVYLCASSFFGQPQHFGDGTRLSIL.